The sequence of this T cell receptor (beta chain) was determined in a study of identical twins. Comments on this clonotype: The junction departs from germline at one end; a sequencing error may be responsible.

TCRdb processed the 5' RACE reads anew with MiXCR; each CDR3 protein has one entry. The table includes around 1.7 million distinct CDR3 sequences, about 31% detected once. The CDR3 is made up of 16 amino acids. CDR1 and CDR2 from the germline V gene are SEHNR and FQNEAQ (reference sequence). The chain carries TRBV7-9 and TRBJ1-4; D is undetermined. The TCR sequence derives from a newborn girl in good health. The sample taken for sequencing was cord blood. The DNA for the CDR3 is TGTGCTAGCAGCTTACCCAGGAGGGTGGGGAATGAAAAACTGTTTTTT. As protein: CASSLPRRVGNEKLFF.